The sequence of this TCR beta chain was determined in a study of shared clonotypes between healthy human individuals. Trimming removed 5 bases from V and 3 bases from J, with 10 bases in between. Germline V lookup: CDR1 MDHEN, CDR2 SYDVKM. The CDR3 consists of 14 residues. Profiled with immunoSEQ multiplex PCR; TCRdb holds only in-frame clones, not every one. The data contain approximately 2,000,000 clones, 85% to 95% of them singletons. The rearrangement links TRBV28 to TRBJ1-4; possibly TRBD1 for D (6 bases). The clonotype comes from a man in his late teens or twenties in good health. Some clones in this sample may be carry-over from other donors' samples. What was sequenced was naive CD4+ T cells from PBMCs. Subset given: CD45RA+ positively selected. The CDR3 loop is CASSPRGANEKLFF. The CDR3 DNA is TGTGCCAGCAGTCCCAGGGGTGCTAATGAAAAACTGTTTTTT.